This T cell receptor beta chain originates from a study of cytomegalovirus exposure and HLA in healthy donors. The CDR3 has 13 amino acids. V lost 5 bases, J lost 1 base, and 8 bases lay in between. Germline values: CDR1 PRHDT, CDR2 FYEKMQ (reference sequence). For this clone: Its target is not known.

Study conclusions and caveats: In a later analysis, TCR beta V- and J-gene trimming was associated with a missense DCLRE1C variant.

The study ran its PCR with 60 Vbeta and 13 Jbeta primers. Produced via immunoSEQ multiplex PCR; TCRdb's table is partial and in-frame only. The table records around 110,000 clones, around 81% of them present only once. The rearrangement joins TRBV13 to TRBJ1-1, with a weak D call TRBD1 (5 bases). This clonotype was obtained from a woman between 25 and 40 years old in good health and CMV-seronegative. The sequenced sample was PBMCs. CDR3 sequence: CASSADTNTEAFF. The CDR3 DNA reads TGTGCCAGCAGCGCGGACACGAACACTGAAGCTTTCTTT. Full variable domain (outside the CDR3, taken from reference TRBV13 and TRBJ1-1): AAGVIQSPRHLIKEKRETATLKCYPIPRHDTVYWYQQGPGQDPQFLISFYEKMQSDKGSIPDRFSAQQFSDYHSELNMSSLELGDSALYFCASSADTNTEAFFGQGTRLTVV.